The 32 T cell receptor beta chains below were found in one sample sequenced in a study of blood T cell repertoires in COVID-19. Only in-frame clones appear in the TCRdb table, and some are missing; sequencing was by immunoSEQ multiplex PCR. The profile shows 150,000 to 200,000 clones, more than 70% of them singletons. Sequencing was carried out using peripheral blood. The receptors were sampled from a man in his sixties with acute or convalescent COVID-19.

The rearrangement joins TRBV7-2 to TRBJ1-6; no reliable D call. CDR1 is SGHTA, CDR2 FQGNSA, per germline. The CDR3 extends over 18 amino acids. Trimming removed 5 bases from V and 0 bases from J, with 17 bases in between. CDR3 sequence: CASSPRHVTSSYNSPLHF. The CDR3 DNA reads TGTGCCAGCAGCCCGAGACACGTTACGAGCTCCTATAATTCACCCCTCCACTTT.

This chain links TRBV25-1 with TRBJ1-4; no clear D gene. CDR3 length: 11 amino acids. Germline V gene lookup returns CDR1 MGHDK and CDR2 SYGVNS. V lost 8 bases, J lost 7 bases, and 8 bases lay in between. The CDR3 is CASSFREKLFF. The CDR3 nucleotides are TGTGCCAGCTCCTTCCGTGAAAAACTGTTTTTT.

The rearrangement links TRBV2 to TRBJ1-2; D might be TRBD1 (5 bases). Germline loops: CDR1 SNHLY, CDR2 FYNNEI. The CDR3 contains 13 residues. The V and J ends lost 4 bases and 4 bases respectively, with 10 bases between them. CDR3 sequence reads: CASSADSRYGYTF. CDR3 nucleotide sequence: TGTGCCAGCAGTGCAGACAGCCGCTATGGCTACACCTTC.

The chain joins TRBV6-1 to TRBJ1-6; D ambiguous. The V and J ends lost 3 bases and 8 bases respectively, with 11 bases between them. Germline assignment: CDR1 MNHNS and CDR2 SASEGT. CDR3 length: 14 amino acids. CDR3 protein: CASSDTLRDSPLHF. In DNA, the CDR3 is TGTGCCAGCAGTGACACGTTACGGGATTCACCCCTCCACTTT.

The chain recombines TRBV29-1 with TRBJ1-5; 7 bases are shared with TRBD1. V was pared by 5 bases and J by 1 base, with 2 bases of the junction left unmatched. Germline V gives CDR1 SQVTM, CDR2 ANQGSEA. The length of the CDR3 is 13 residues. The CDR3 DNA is TGCAGCGTTCAGGGGGAAAGCAATCAGCCCCAGCATTTT. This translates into CSVQGESNQPQHF.

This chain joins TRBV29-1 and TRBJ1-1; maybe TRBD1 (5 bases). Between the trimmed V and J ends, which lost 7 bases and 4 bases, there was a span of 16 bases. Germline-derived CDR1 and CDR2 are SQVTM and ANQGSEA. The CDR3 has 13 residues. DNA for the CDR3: TGCAGCGCAGCCCTTGGGGGGTTCACTGAAGCTTTCTTT. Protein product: CSAALGGFTEAFF.

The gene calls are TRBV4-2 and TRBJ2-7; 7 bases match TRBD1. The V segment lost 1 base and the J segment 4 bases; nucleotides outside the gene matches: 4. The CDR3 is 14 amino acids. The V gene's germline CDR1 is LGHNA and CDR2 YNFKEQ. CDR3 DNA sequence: TGTGCCAGCAGCCAAGGGGGGACAGTATACGAGCAGTACTTC. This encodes CASSQGGTVYEQYF.

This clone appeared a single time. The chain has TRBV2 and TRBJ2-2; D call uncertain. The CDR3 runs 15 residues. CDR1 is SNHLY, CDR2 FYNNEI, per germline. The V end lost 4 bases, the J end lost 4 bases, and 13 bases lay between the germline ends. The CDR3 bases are TGTGCCAGCAGTGGGGCCGTTAGATCCACCGGGGAGCTGTTTTTT. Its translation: CASSGAVRSTGELFF.

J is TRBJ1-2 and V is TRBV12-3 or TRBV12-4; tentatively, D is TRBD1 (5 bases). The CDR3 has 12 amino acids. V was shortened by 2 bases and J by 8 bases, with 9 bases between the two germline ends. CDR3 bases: TGTGCCAGCAGTTTAATCAGGGAAGGCTACACCTTC. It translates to CASSLIREGYTF.

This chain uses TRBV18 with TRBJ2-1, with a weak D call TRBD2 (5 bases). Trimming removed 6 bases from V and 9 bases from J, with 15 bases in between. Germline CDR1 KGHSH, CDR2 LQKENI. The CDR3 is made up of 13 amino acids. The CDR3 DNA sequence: TGTGCCAGCTCCCCTCTCCCGGCGGGTGAGCAGTTCTTC. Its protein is CASSPLPAGEQFF.

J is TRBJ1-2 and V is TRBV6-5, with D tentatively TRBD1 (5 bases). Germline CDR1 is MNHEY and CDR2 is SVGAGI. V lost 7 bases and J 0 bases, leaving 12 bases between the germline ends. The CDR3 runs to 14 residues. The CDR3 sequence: CASTPGLANYGYTF. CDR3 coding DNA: TGTGCCAGCACCCCAGGGTTAGCTAACTATGGCTACACCTTC.

CDR3 region: CASSLSWGGYNEQFF. The CDR3 nucleotides are TGTGCCAGCAGCTTATCTTGGGGGGGATACAATGAGCAGTTCTTC. The rearrangement links TRBV7-2 to TRBJ2-1; 7 nucleotides agree with TRBD2. The CDR3 consists of 15 residues. CDR1 and CDR2 from the germline V gene are SGHTA and FQGNSA. Trimming at V came to 2 bases and at J to 4 bases, leaving 5 bases not matched to a gene. Based on the CDR3 plus reference TRBV7-2 and TRBJ2-1, the full variable domain is GAGVSQSPSNKVTEKGKDVELRCDPISGHTALYWYRQSLGQGLEFLIYFQGNSAPDKSGLPSDRFSAERTGGSVSTLTIQRTQQEDSAVYLCASSLSWGGYNEQFFGPGTRLTVL.

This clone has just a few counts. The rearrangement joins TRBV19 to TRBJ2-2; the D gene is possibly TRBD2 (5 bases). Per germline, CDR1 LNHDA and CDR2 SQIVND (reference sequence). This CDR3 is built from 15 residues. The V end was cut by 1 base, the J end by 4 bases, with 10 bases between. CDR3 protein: CASSIGGSGTGELFF. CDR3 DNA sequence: TGTGCCAGTAGTATAGGAGGGTCAGGCACCGGGGAGCTGTTTTTT.

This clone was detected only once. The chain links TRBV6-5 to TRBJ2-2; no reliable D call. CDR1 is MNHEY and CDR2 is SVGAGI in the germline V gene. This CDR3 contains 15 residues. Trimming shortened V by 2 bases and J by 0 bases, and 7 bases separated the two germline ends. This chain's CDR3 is CASSYAQTNTGELFF. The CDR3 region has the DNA TGTGCCAGCAGTTACGCTCAGACGAACACCGGGGAGCTGTTTTTT.

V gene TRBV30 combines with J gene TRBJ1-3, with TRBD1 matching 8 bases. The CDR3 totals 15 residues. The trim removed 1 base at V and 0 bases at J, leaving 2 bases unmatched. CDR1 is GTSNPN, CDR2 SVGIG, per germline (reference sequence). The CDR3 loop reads CAWSETGGSGNTIYF. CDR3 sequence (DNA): TGTGCCTGGAGTGAAACAGGGGGCTCTGGAAACACCATATATTTT.

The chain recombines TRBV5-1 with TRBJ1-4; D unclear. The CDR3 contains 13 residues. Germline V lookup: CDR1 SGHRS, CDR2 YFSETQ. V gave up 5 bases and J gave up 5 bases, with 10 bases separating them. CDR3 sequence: CASRPLENEKLFF. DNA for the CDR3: TGCGCCAGCAGACCGTTAGAAAATGAAAAACTGTTTTTT.

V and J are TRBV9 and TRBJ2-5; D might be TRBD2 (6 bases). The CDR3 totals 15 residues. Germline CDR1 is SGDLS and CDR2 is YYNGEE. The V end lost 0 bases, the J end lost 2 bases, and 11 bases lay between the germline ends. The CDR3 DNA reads TGTGCCAGCAGCGTAGCCTGGGACTTTCAAGAGACCCAGTACTTC. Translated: CASSVAWDFQETQYF.

CDR3 in amino acids: CASTPEGVYEQYF. The CDR3 coding sequence is TGTGCCAGCACCCCCGAGGGGGTCTACGAGCAGTACTTC. V gene TRBV6-4 combines with J gene TRBJ2-7, with a weak D call TRBD1 (6 bases). Germline V gene lookup returns CDR1 MRHNA and CDR2 SNTAGT. V gave up 7 bases and J gave up 3 bases, with 13 bases separating them. The CDR3 has 13 residues.

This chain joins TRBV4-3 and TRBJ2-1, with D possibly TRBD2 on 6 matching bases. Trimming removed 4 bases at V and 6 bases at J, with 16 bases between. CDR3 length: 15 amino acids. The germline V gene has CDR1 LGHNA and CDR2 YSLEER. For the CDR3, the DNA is TGCGCCAGCAGCCGAGAAGTTTATAGCGGCAATGAGCAGTTCTTC. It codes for CASSREVYSGNEQFF.

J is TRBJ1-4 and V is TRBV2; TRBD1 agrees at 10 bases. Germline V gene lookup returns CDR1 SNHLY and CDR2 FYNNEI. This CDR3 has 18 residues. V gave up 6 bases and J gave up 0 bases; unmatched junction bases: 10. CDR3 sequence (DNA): TGTGCCAGCAGCCCCGGGACAGGGGCTCTGGCAACTAATGAAAAACTGTTTTTT. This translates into CASSPGTGALATNEKLFF.

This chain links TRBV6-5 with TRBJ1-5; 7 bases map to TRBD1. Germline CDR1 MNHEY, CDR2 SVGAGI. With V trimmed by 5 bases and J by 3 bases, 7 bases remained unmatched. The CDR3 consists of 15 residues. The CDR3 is CASSRTGVTNQPQHF. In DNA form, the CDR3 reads TGTGCCAGCAGTCGTACAGGGGTGACCAATCAGCCCCAGCATTTT.

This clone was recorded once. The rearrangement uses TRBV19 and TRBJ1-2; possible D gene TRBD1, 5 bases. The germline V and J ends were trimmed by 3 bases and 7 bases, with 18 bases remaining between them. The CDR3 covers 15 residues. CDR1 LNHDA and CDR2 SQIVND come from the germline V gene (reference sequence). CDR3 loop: CASSISLGQGSGYTF. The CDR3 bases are TGTGCCAGTAGTATCTCCCTAGGCCAGGGCTCTGGCTACACCTTC.

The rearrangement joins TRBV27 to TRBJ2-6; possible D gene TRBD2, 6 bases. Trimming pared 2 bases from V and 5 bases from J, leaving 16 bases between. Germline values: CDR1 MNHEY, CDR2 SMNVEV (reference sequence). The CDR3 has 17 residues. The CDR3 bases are TGTGCCAGCAGTTTAAGGGGCAGGCGGGAACGGGCCAACGTCCTGACTTTC. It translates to CASSLRGRRERANVLTF.

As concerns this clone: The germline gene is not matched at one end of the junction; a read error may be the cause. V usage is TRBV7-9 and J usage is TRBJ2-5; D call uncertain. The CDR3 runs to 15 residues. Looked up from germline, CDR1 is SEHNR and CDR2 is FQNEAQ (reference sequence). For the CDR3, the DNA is TGTGCCAGCAGCGCGTACCCTTCCAACCATGAGACCCAGTACTTC. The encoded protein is CASSAYPSNHETQYF.

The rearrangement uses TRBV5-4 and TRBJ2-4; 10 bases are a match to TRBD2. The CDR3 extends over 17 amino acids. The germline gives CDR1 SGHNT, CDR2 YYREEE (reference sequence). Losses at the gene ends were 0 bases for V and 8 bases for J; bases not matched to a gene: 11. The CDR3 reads CASSLVSLAGASDIQYF. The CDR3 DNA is TGTGCCAGCAGCTTGGTCAGTCTAGCGGGGGCTTCGGACATTCAGTACTTC.

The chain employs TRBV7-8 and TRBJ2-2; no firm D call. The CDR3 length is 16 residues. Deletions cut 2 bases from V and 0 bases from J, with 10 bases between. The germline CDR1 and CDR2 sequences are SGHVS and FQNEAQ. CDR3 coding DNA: TGTGCCAGCAGCTTACTTGGAGACGCGAACACCGGGGAGCTGTTTTTT. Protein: CASSLLGDANTGELFF.

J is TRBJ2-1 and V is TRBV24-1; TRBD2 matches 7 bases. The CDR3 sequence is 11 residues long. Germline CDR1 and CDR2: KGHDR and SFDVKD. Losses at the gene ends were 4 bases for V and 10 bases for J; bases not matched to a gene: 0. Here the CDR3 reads CATSEAGEQFF. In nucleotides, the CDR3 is TGTGCCACCAGTGAAGCGGGGGAGCAGTTCTTC.

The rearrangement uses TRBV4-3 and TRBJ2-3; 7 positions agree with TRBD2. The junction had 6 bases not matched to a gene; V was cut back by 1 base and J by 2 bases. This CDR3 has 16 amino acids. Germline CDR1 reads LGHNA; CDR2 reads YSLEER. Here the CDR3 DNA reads TGCGCCAGCAGCCAAGGGGGGGGACTCTTCACAGATACGCAGTATTTT. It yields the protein CASSQGGGLFTDTQYF.

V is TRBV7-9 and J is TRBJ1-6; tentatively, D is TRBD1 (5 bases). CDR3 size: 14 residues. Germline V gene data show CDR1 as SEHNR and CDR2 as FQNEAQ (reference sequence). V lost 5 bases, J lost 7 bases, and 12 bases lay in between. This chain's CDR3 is CASSPGHLNSPLHF. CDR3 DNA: TGTGCCAGCAGCCCAGGACACCTGAATTCACCCCTCCACTTT.

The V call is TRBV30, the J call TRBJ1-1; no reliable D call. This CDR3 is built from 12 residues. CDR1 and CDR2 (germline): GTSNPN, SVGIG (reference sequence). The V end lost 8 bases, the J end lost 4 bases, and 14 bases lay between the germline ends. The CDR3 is CAIQLGGTEAFF. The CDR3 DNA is TGTGCCATCCAATTGGGAGGCACTGAAGCTTTCTTT.

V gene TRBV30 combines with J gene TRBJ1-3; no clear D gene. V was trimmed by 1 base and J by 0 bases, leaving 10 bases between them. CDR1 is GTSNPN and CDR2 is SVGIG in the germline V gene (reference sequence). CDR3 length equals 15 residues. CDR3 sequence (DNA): TGTGCCTGGAGTGGCGGACTGACCTCTGGAAACACCATATATTTT. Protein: CAWSGGLTSGNTIYF.

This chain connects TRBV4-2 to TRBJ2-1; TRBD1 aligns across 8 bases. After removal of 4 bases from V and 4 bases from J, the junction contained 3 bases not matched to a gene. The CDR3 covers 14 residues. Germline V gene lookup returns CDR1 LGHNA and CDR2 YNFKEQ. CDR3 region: CASSRTGIYNEQFF. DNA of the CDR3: TGTGCCAGCAGCCGGACAGGGATTTACAATGAGCAGTTCTTC.